This T cell receptor (beta chain) was captured in a study of circulating CD8 cells and anti-PD-1 response in melanoma (dated by TCRdb to the early 2020s). Notes on the research overall: Patients received nivolumab intravenously at 3 mg/kg every 2 weeks. Of the roughly 13 patients in the melanoma cohort, anti-PD-1 was received as first-line therapy by seven patients, and prior targeted therapy or immunotherapy had been received by six patients. The TCR repertoire analysis was performed on roughly eleven melanoma patients, comprising 7 non-responders and 4 responders. Patients with complete or partial responses were counted as responders, while patients with stable or progressive disease (RECIST v1.1) were counted as non-responders. On on-treatment samples, PD-1 was detected using a biotinylated anti-human IgG4 antibody.

Sequencer: NextSeq 500. The QIAseq Immune Repertoire RNA Library Kit, Human TCR Panel was used to prepare TCR libraries from approximately 15 ng of total RNA. TCR libraries were sequenced on an Illumina NextSeq with a Mid Output V2 kit, using asymmetric 261x41 paired-end reads. Every TCR library was diluted to 3.5 to 4.5 nM, then pooled, denatured and loaded at 0.8 to 1 pM. The study's own analysis went as follows. The QIAGEN GeneGlobe Data Analysis Center was used to process TCR FASTQ files, and downstream analysis was done in R 3.5.2. Clonality was calculated as one minus Shannon entropy normalized by the log of the number of unique productive sequences. TRA or TRB clonotypes differing in abundance between baseline and M1 were identified within each subset by Fisher exact tests at 5% FDR. Clonotypes with differential abundance were put into four groups: emerging, expanding, contracting or non-expanding/contracting. Morisita's overlap index was used to measure how much repertoires overlapped between patients. TCRdb reworked the public reads: Q25 trimming with fastp, MiXCR clone assembly, productive beta chains retained. Identical CDR3 protein sequences are pooled into one entry, listed with their most common genes and DNA. TCRdb's processing, not the study's, gives the V and J calls here. Within this sample are more than 1,500 distinct CDR3 sequences, with less than 10% of them counted one time only. In total, the top ten clones hold under 5.5% of the sample.

Using a BD FACSAria II cell sorter, four subsets defined by PD-1 and/or TIGIT were sorted from live CD3+CD8+TCRalphabeta+ cells. Circulating CD8 T cells were sorted into four subsets by PD-1 and TIGIT expression to characterize their relevance to anti-PD-1 therapy response. For every sorted CD8 T-cell subset, sequencing covered both the TCR alpha and the TCR beta chains. Peripheral blood was drawn before the first anti-PD-1 injection and after two and four injections. Ficoll gradient centrifugation was used to isolate PBMCs immediately. Until use, PBMCs were stored frozen in liquid nitrogen in RPMI containing around 19% FCS and approximately 9.7% DMSO. Thawed PBMCs were stained with a viability dye and antibodies against CD3, CD8alpha, TCRalphabeta, PD-1 and TIGIT. The RNeasy Kit was used to extract total RNA, and all samples came in with a RIN above 7. This clonotype is large (0.1 to 1%) in its sample. The antigen it binds to is not known. Base quality data are lacking; no much larger clone is found one base away.

In the germline V gene, CDR1 corresponds to MRHNA and CDR2 to SNTAGT. A distance of 21 bases separates the germline ends of V and J, which lose 10 bases and 8 bases respectively. From the cysteine up to the phenylalanine, the CDR3 has a length of 14 residues. The kept DNA is CDR3 alone, 42 bases in frame from the first base. Points the paper makes about the study in general: Because tumor material was not accessible, tumor reactivity was instead assessed by peptide assays on expanded sorted subsets. The DNEG repertoire was the most diverse; PD-1 and DPOS showed similar, higher clonality, and TIGIT repertoires were the least diverse. Because of limited material, replicates were generally not included when the experiments were performed. Repertoires were largely private between subsets, with under 8% of TRB clonotypes shared at M1; sharing was highest between DPOS and TIGIT. The published TCR repertoire comparisons relied only on baseline and M1 samples from a small cohort that had few responders. The cohort mixed treatment-naive and previously treated patients, which the authors noted could influence results.

The sequence was obtained from a human donor with melanoma. The sample in question was CD8+ T cells from PBMCs, obtained at baseline or after one month of anti-PD-1 therapy (not recorded which). The rearrangement joined TRBV6-4 to TRBJ2-1, and TRBD1 may be the D gene, going by 6 matching bases. The bases read TGTGCCAACCCCCGGGACATGGGCCTCGATGAGCAGTTCTTC. This translates into CANPRDMGLDEQFF.